This T cell receptor beta chain was recorded in a study of T cells in Graves' hyperthyroidism and ophthalmopathy (dated by TCRdb to the late 2010s). With regard to the full study: Peripheral blood was sampled at the time of initial diagnosis, prior to any treatment. TCR V-J signatures able to tell the groups apart were searched for in a discovery cohort of around 95 patients, of whom more than 40 had Graves' ophthalmopathy and some 60 had stable Graves' hyperthyroidism. TCR Vbeta CDR3 sequencing of 130 to 150 peripheral blood samples (under 45 ophthalmopathy, 70 to 85 hyperthyroidism and roughly 17 progressor patients) is reported in the paper. Prospective prediction of ophthalmopathy was tested in an independent validation cohort consisting of 18 to 20 hyperthyroidism patients and about 17 patients who later progressed to ophthalmopathy. After sampling, hyperthyroidism patients received methimazole starting at 30 mg daily, and ophthalmopathy patients received high-dose intravenous methylprednisolone. The approximately 95 discovery patients were divided at random into training and test sets in a 7:3 ratio. In addition, the study compared T-cell repertoires in thyroid tissue and in blood from about 6 Graves' hyperthyroidism patients. Broad study findings and their caveats: Blood samples also contained most of the expanded thyroid clonotypes (frequency above 0.001), which suggests that blood repertoires may reflect thyroid immune responses. In cross-validation, a model built on a 13 V-J signature told ophthalmopathy apart from stable hyperthyroidism with 85% to 90% sensitivity and approximately 81% specificity, and in testing the same model reached 80%/75%. In validation, the model predicted progression to ophthalmopathy a median of 6.5 months before onset, with approximately 71% sensitivity and almost 75% specificity. Sample size was not statistically predetermined, and investigators were not blinded to group allocation.

This clonotype was counted ten times or more. Its antigen is still unknown. Base qualities are missing; no much larger clone stands one base away. The CDR3, cysteine through valine, is 15 amino acids long. The sequence is cut down to CDR3 DNA, 45 bases in frame from base 1. CDR1 and CDR2, per the germline V gene, are MNHEY and SVGAGI. Between the V and J ends, shortened by 3 bases and 6 bases respectively, the junction contains 18 bases. The TCR beta CDR3 regions were amplified from RNA transcripts. The first round of RT-PCR for the TCR CDR3 was performed with the HTBI primer set and the Qiagen OneStep RT-PCR kit. Libraries were constructed in a second round of multiplex PCR, after which size selection and purification were performed. The libraries were sequenced on an Illumina HiSeq2000 using paired-end 100 bp reads. For the original study's pipeline: SOAPnuke was used to process the raw data, removing reads that contained adapters or uncalled bases, had a mean Phred below 15, or lacked an exact match to the constant primer or identifier. High-quality paired reads were merged with COPE v1.2.5, and unique nucleotide sequences were defined as clonotypes. MiTCR v1.1 was used to align clonotypes to the IMGT TRBV, TRBD and TRBJ reference segments. Only V-J combinations with frequency above 0.0001, covering about 99% of repertoires, were analysed. The TCS score was defined as the ratio of F50 (clonal expansion) to E x V (chaos), calculated using BLOSUM62-based TCRdist between CDR3 peptides within each V-J. Welch's t-statistics and random forest reduced fewer than 550 V-J features to about 12, which were used in a naive Bayes classifier (R e1071). The public reads were quality trimmed at Q25 with fastp and then assembled into clones with MiXCR by TCRdb, keeping productive beta chains. All rows with the same CDR3 protein become a single entry with the most common DNA and genes. The V and J calls and clone size come from TCRdb's table, not from the authors' own analysis. The sample profile shows 400,000 to 500,000 distinct CDR3 sequences; approximately 15% of them were found once. The ten largest account for over 15% of the sample.

Graves' hyperthyroidism was defined as stable when no progression to ophthalmopathy occurred over 18 months of follow-up. Hyperthyroidism patients were aged 18 to 65 years and newly diagnosed, with disease duration of less than 2 months. Patients with uncontrolled infections, other autoimmune diseases, pregnancy or lactation were excluded. Clinical symptoms, serum thyroxine and TRAb, thyroid ultrasound, and orbital computed tomography formed the basis for the diagnoses. PBMCs were separated from roughly 10 ml of fresh peripheral blood using Ficoll-Paque density gradient centrifugation. Total RNA was extracted using Trizol reagent, and RNA quality was assessed on an Agilent 2100 Bioanalyzer.

The chain is encoded by TRBV6-5 joined to TRBJ2-7, with TRBD1 as a weak D call on 5 bases. The sequence came from a woman aged 18-29 years with Graves' hyperthyroidism. The sequenced sample was blood. The CDR3 region reads CASSYGRAGFSEQYV. The nucleotide sequence is TGTGCCAGCAGTTATGGCAGGGCAGGATTCTCCGAGCAGTACGTC.